This TCR beta chain was retrieved from a study of blood T cell repertoires in COVID-19. In this sample, this clone turned up a few times. The trim removed 4 bases at V and 0 bases at J, leaving 8 bases unmatched. Germline V gives CDR1 SGHTA, CDR2 FQGTGA. This CDR3 comprises 17 residues. Per the study methods: By means of reference gene primer amplification, nucleated cell counts were estimated. Assay: immunoSEQ multiplex PCR; the TCRdb copy retains only in-frame clones and omits some. V and J calls and clone size are as listed in that table; D and trimming were resolved from the DNA. The profile shows some 360,000 clones, approximately 91% of them singletons. Cohorts were assigned according to the clinical history that participants reported. Before they entered the study, exposed participants had met a COVID-19 case within 2 weeks.

The gene calls are TRBV7-3 and TRBJ2-2; 7 bases line up with TRBD1. The sample was PBMCs or T cells enriched from blood (not recorded which). The receptor was isolated from a woman in her 30s who had been exposed to COVID-19. CDR3 DNA sequence: TGTGCCAGCAGCTCGCAACCGGGACAGACGAACACCGGGGAGCTGTTTTTT. Amino acids: CASSSQPGQTNTGELFF.